This T cell receptor (beta chain) is drawn from a study of T-cell memory formation after mild COVID-19 (dated by TCRdb to about 2021). At the level of the whole study: TCR sequence clusters from the two donors were largely donor specific. Two young, previously healthy adult volunteers, one female and one male, were included in the cohort. T-cell clones expanding and contracting after mild COVID-19 in two donors were tracked by longitudinal TCRalpha and TCRbeta repertoire sequencing.

Reads for this sample came from an Illumina NovaSeq 6000. Using 5'RACE with constant-segment primers, TCRalpha and TCRbeta cDNA libraries were constructed, with sample barcodes and unique molecular identifiers added in the process. Trizol reagent was used to extract RNA from every sample. The libraries were amplified in two PCR steps, and the second step added a second sample barcode and Illumina TruSeq adapters. Sequencing of the libraries was done on an Illumina NovaSeq, producing 2 x 150 bp paired-end reads. Regarding the original processing steps: With migec v1.2.7, reads were demultiplexed and then collapsed into UMI-guided consensus sequences. Using mixcr v2.1.11, UMI consensuses were aligned to TRA and TRB V and J templates and then assembled into clonotypes. Clonotypes were classified as expanded or contracted when called significant by both edgeR and NoisET, with noise models trained on biological replicates. For edgeR calls, the cutoffs were a false discovery rate-adjusted p below 0.01 and a log2 fold-change threshold of 1. PCA with hierarchical clustering of max-normalized trajectories of the 1000 most abundant clonotypes was used as exploratory dynamics analysis. The CD4 or CD8 phenotype of responding clones was assigned using the separately sequenced CD4+ and CD8+ repertoires. Through fastp at Q25 and MiXCR, TCRdb rebuilt clones from the public reads, retaining in-frame beta chains. CDR3 protein sequences are deduplicated, and each keeps its most common genes and DNA. The V and J calls shown here were made by TCRdb, not taken from the authors' results. The sample data list 200,000 to 300,000 distinct CDR3 sequences, and 8% to 9.5% of these were observed just once. The ten largest make up around 20% of the sample.

Ficoll-Paque density gradient centrifugation was the method used to isolate PBMCs. This clonotype was seen at least ten times. Its binding antigen is unknown. Nothing much larger sits one base from this clone, and base qualities are not available. The CDR3 runs 17 residues from the cysteine to the phenylalanine. The retained sequence is limited to the CDR3, 51 bases, with the frame set at the first base. The V end loses 5 bases and the J end loses 2 bases, and a stretch of 18 bases separates them. Study-wide conclusions, independent of this receptor: SARS-CoV-2 specificity of the second-wave clones peaking on day 37 was not confirmed. Some responding clones were detected in pre-infection memory, which suggested that pre-existing cross-reactive memory T cells had joined the SARS-CoV-2 response. Contracting CD4+ clones appeared mostly in the CM and EM memory subsets, whereas CD8+ clones were enriched in EMRA. Clones that contracted from day 15 to 85 showed balanced CD4/CD8 phenotypes, whereas a second wave of clones that expanded from day 15 to 37 leaned towards CD4+. Only two mild cases were covered in the study, and larger cohorts including severe cases with pre-infection samples were considered necessary.

The chain links TRBV12-3 or TRBV12-4 with TRBJ2-2, with the D segment possibly TRBD1 or TRBD2, each aligning over 7 bases. The receptor was derived from a man aged 18 to 30 who had mild COVID-19 (a few samples of this study predate the infection). The sample titles of this study are shuffled in the database, so cell type and time point are left out; the donor was told from shared clones. Input material: PBMCs or a T cell subset sorted from them (not recorded which). The DNA is TGTGCCAGCAGTCCCTCAGGGGGGGAGATCAACACCGGGGAGCTGTTTTTT. Its protein reads: CASSPSGGEINTGELFF.